The entry below describes one TCR beta chain. Antigen unknown. V trimming: 4 bases; J trimming: 0 bases; junction bases outside the gene matches: 2. Germline V gives CDR1 SQVTM, CDR2 ANQGSEA. The CDR3 has 14 residues. The data were obtained in a study of early T cells in non-severe SARS-CoV-2 infection. Background on the study: It was bulk RNA from unsorted whole blood that was sequenced, and the chains were unpaired.

Study-wide findings and caveats: Clonotype matching in VDJdb favored anti-spike CD8 responses and did not capture private and CD4 specificities.

MiXCR was run by TCRdb on the 5' RACE reads, yielding one entry per CDR3 protein. The table records 55,000 to 65,000 distinct CDR3 sequences, about 10% of them present only once. J is TRBJ2-7 and V is TRBV29-1; 11 nucleotides line up with TRBD1. The sequencing input was whole blood. The receptor's source is an adult who was a healthcare worker with PCR-confirmed SARS-CoV-2 infection or an uninfected control (not recorded which). The CDR3, as DNA: TGCAGCGTTGGTGGGACAGGGGGCTCCTACGAGCAGTACTTC. This encodes CSVGGTGGSYEQYF.